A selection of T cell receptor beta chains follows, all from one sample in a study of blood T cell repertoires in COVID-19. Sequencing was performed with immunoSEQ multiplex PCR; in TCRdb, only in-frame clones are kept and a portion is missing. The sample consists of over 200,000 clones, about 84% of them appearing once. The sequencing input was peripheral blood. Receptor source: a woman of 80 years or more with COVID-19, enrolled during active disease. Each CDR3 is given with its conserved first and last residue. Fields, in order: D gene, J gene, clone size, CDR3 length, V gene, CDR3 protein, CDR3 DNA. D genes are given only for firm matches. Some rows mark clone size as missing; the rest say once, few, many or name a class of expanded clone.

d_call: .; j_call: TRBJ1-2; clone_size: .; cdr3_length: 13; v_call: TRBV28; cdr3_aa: CASSSYQGYGYTF; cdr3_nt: TGTGCCAGCAGTTCTTACCAGGGCTATGGCTACACCTTC
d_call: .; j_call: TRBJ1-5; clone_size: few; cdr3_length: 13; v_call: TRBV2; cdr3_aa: CASELGNNQPQHF; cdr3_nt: TGTGCCAGCGAACTCGGGAATAATCAGCCCCAGCATTTT
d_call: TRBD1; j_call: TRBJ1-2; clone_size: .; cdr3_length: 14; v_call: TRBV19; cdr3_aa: CASSTDRGHYGYTF; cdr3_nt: TGTGCCAGTAGTACCGACAGGGGGCATTACGGCTACACCTTC
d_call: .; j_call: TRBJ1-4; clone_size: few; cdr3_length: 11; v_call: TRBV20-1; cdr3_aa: CSARTGEKLFF; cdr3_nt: TGCAGTGCTAGAACGGGAGAAAAACTGTTTTTT
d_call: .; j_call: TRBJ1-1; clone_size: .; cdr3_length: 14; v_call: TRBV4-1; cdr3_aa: CASSPRQTAAEAFF; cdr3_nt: TGCGCCAGCAGCCCTAGACAGACGGCGGCTGAAGCTTTCTTT
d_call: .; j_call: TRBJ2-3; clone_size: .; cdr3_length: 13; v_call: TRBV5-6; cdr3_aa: CASSPLSTDTQYF; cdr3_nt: TGTGCCAGCAGCCCCCTCAGCACAGATACGCAGTATTTT
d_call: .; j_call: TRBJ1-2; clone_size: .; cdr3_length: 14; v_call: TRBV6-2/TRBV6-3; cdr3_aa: CASSYSSGAGGYTF; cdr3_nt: TGTGCCAGCAGCTACTCTTCAGGGGCGGGTGGCTACACCTTC
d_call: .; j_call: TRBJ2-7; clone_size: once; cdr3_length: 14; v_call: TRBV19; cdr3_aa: CASSIGGKGYEQYF; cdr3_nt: TGTGCCAGTAGTATTGGGGGGAAAGGCTACGAGCAGTACTTC
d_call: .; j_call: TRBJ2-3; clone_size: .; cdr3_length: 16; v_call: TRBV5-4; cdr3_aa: CASSLPLGGSTDTQYF; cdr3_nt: TGTGCCAGCAGCTTGCCCCTCGGCGGAAGCACAGATACGCAGTATTTT
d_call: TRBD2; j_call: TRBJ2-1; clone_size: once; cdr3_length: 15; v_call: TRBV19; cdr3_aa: CARPRGVAGCNEQFF; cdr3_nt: TGTGCCAGGCCTCGGGGGGTAGCGGGTTGTAATGAGCAGTTCTTC
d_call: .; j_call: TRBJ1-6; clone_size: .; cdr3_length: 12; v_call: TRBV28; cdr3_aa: CASRFNNSPLHF; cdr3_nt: TGTGCCAGCAGATTTAATAATTCACCCCTCCACTTT
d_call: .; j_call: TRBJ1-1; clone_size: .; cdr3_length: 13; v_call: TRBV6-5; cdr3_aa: CASSGFGGTEAFF; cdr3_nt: TGTGCCAGCAGCGGTTTCGGGGGGACTGAAGCTTTCTTT
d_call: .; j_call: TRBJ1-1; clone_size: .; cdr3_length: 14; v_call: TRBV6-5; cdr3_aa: CASSYARLAGEAFF; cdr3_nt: TGTGCCAGCAGTTACGCGAGACTAGCGGGTGAAGCTTTCTTT
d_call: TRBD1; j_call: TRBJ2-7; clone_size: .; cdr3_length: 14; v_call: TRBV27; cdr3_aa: CASSQGDRGRVQYF; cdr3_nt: TGTGCCAGCAGTCAAGGGGACAGGGGGCGGGTGCAGTACTTC
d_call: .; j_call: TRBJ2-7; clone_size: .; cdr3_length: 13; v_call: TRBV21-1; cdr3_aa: CASSPPRAADFTF; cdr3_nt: TGTGCCAGCAGCCCCCCTAGAGCGGCGGATTTCACGTTC
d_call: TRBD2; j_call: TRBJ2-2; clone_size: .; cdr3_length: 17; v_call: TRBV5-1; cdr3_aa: CATSAWASGPNTGELFF; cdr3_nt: TGCGCCACCTCCGCTTGGGCTAGCGGACCGAACACCGGGGAGCTGTTTTTT
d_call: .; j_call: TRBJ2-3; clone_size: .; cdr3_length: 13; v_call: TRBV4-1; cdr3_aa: CASSQGSADTQYF; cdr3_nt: TGCGCCAGCAGCCAGGGCTCGGCGGATACGCAGTATTTT
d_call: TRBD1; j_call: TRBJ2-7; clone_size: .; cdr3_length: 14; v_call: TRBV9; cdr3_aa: CASSPTGWDYEQYF; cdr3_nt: TGTGCCAGCAGCCCGACAGGGTGGGACTACGAGCAGTACTTC
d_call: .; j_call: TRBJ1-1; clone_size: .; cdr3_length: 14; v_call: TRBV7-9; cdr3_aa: CASSFPTTNTEAFF; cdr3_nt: TGTGCCAGCAGCTTCCCTACTACGAACACTGAAGCTTTCTTT
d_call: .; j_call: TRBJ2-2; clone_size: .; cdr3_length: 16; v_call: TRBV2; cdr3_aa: CASGGGRGPNTGELFF; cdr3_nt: TGTGCCAGCGGTGGGGGGCGAGGGCCCAACACCGGGGAGCTGTTTTTT
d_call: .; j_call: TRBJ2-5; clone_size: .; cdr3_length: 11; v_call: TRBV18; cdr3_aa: CASSPRETQYF; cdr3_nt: TGTGCCAGCTCACCGCGAGAGACCCAGTACTTC
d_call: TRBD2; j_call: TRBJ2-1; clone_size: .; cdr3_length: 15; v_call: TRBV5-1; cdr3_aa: CASSLVLAGPNEQFF; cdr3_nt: TGCGCCAGCAGCTTGGTCCTAGCGGGCCCCAATGAGCAGTTCTTC
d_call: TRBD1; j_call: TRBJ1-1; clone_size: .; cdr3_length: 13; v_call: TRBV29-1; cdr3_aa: CSVAGTVATEAFF; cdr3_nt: TGCAGCGTTGCTGGGACAGTGGCCACTGAAGCTTTCTTT
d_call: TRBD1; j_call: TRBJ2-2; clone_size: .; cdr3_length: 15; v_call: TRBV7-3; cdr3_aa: CASSPDRDSTGELFF; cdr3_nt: TGTGCCAGCAGCCCGGACAGGGACTCGACCGGGGAGCTGTTTTTT
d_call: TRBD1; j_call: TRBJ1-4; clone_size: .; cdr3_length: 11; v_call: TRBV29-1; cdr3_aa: CSVDRGEKLFF; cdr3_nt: TGCAGCGTGGACAGGGGTGAAAAACTGTTTTTT
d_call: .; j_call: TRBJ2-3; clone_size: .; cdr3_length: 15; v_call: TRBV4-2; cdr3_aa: CASSQDKSGPDTQYF; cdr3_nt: TGTGCCAGCAGCCAAGATAAAAGCGGCCCAGATACGCAGTATTTT
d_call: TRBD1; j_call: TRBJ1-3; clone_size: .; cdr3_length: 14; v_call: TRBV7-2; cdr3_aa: CASSWTGGGNTIYF; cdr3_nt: TGTGCCAGCAGCTGGACAGGGGGCGGGAACACCATATATTTT
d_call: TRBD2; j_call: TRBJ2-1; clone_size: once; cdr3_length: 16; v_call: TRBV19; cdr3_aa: CASSILAGVTYNEQFF; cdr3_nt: TGTGCCAGTAGTATCCTAGCGGGAGTCACCTACAATGAGCAGTTCTTC
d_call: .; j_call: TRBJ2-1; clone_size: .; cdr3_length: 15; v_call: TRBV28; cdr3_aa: CASSPQGALYNEQFF; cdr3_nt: TGTGCCAGCAGCCCCCAAGGGGCCCTCTACAATGAGCAGTTCTTC
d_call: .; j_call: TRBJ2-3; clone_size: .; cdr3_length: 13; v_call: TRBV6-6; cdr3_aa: CASILDSVNTQYF; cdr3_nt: TGTGCCAGCATCCTAGACTCCGTGAATACGCAGTATTTT
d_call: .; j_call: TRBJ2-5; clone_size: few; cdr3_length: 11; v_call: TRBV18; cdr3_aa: CASSPRETQYF; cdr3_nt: TGTGCCAGCTCCCCCCGGGAGACCCAGTACTTC
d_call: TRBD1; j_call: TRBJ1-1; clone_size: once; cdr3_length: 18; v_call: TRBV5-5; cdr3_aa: CASSFGIMTGGTYTEAFF; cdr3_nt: TGTGCCAGCAGCTTCGGGATTATGACAGGGGGCACCTACACTGAAGCTTTCTTT
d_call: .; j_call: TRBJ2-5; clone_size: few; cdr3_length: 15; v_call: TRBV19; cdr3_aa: CASSTAGISRETQYF; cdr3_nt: TGTGCCAGTAGTACTGCCGGAATTTCTAGGGAGACCCAGTACTTC
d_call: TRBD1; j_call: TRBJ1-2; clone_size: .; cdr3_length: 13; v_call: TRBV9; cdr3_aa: CASSKTGERGYTF; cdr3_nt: TGTGCCAGCAGCAAGACAGGGGAACGTGGCTACACCTTC
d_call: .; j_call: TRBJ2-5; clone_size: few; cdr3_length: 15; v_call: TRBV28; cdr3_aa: CASTYRARSGETQYF; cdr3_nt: TGTGCCAGCACTTACAGGGCTCGCTCCGGGGAGACCCAGTACTTC
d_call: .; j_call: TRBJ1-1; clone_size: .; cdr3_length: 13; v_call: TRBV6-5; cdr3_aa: CAASRSGRTEAFF; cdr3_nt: TGTGCCGCCTCCAGAAGCGGTCGAACTGAAGCTTTCTTT
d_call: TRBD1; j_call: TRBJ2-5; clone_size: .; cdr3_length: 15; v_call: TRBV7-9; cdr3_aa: CASSRGQGTIGTQYF; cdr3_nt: TGTGCCAGCAGCCGAGGACAGGGGACAATTGGCACCCAGTACTTC
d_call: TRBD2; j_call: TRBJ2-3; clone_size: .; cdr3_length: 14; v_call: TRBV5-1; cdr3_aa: CASRSGGETDTQYF; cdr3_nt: TGCGCCAGCAGGTCCGGGGGGGAGACAGATACGCAGTATTTT
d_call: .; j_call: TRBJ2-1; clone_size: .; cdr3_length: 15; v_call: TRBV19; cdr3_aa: CASGHTAGAYNEQFF; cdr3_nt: TGTGCCAGTGGACACACGGCGGGGGCGTACAATGAGCAGTTCTTC
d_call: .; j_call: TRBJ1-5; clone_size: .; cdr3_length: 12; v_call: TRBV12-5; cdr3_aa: CASGQGNQPQHF; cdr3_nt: TGTGCTAGTGGACAGGGAAATCAGCCCCAGCATTTT
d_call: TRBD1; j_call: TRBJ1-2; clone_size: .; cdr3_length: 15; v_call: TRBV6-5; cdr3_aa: CASSGPGQGVYGYTF; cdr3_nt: TGTGCCAGCAGCGGACCGGGACAGGGGGTCTATGGCTACACCTTC
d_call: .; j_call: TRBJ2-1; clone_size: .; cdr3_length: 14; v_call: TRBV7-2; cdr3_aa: CASSGSSATNEQFF; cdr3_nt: TGTGCCAGCAGCGGTTCTAGCGCCACCAATGAGCAGTTCTTC
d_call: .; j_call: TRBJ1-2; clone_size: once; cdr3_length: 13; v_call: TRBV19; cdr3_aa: CASSNRRGNGYTF; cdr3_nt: TGTGCCAGTAGTAATCGGAGGGGAAATGGCTACACCTTC
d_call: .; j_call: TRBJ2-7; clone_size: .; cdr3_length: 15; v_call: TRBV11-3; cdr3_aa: CASSPGLGSYYEQYF; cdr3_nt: TGTGCCAGCAGCCCCGGACTGGGGAGTTACTACGAGCAGTACTTC
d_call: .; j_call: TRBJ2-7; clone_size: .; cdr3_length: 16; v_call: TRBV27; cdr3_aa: CASSPNPTTPSYEQYF; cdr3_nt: TGTGCCAGCAGTCCAAATCCTACCACCCCCTCCTACGAGCAGTACTTC
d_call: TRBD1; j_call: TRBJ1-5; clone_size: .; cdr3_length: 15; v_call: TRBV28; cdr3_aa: CASSPPGQGWKPQHF; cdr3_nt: TGTGCCAGCAGCCCCCCGGGACAGGGGTGGAAGCCCCAGCATTTT
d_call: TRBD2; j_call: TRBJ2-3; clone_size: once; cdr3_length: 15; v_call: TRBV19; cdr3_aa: CASSMTSGGTDTQYF; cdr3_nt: TGTGCCAGTAGTATGACTAGCGGGGGCACAGATACGCAGTATTTT
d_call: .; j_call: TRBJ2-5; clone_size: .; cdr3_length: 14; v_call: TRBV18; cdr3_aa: CASSPGSETGTQYF; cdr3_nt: TGTGCCAGCTCACCGGGGTCCGAGACAGGGACCCAGTACTTC
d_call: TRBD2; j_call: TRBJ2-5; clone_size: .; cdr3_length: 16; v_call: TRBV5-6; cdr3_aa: CASSQGLAGSKETQYF; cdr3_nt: TGTGCCAGCAGCCAGGGACTAGCGGGTTCTAAAGAGACCCAGTACTTC
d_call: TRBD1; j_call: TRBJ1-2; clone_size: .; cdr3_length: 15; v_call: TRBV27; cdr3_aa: CASSSGDRVSAGYTF; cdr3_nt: TGTGCCAGCAGTTCCGGGGACAGGGTGAGTGCCGGCTACACCTTC
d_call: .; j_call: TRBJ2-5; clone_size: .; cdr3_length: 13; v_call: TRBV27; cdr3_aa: CVSSRQAQETQYF; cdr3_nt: TGTGTCAGCAGTCGACAGGCACAAGAGACCCAGTACTTC
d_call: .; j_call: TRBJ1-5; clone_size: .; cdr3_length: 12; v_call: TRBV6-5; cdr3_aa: CASIGGGSTQHF; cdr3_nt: TGTGCCAGCATTGGGGGGGGCAGCACCCAGCATTTT
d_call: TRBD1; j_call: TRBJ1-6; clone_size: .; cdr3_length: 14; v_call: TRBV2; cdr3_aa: CASCLGTANSPLHF; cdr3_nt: TGTGCCAGCTGTTTAGGGACAGCTAATTCACCCCTCCACTTT